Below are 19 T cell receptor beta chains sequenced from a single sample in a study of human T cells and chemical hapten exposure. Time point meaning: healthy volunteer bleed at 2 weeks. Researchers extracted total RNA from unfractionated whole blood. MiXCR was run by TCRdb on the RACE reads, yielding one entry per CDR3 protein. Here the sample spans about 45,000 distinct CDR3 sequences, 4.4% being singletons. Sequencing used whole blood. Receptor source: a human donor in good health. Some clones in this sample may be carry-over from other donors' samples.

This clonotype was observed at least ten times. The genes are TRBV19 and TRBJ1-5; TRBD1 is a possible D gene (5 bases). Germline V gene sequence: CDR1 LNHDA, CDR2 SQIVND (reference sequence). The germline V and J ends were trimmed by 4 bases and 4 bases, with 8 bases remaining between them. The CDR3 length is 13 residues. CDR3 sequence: CASSSGQNQPQHF. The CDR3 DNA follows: TGTGCCAGTAGTAGCGGACAAAATCAGCCCCAGCATTTT.

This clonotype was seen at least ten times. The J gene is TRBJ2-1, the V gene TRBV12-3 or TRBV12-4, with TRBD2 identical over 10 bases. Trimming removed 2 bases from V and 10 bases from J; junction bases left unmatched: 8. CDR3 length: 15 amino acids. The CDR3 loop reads CASSLTSGIPSEQFF. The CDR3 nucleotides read TGTGCCAGCAGTTTAACTAGCGGGATCCCCAGCGAGCAGTTCTTC.

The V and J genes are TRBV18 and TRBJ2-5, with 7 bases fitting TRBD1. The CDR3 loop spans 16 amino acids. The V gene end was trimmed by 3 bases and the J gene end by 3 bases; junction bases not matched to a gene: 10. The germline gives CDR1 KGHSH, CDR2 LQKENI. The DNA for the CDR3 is TGTGCCAGCTCACCGTTTCGGACAGGAATAGAAGAGACCCAGTACTTC. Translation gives CASSPFRTGIEETQYF.

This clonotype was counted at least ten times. CDR3 coding DNA: TGTGCCAGCAGTGGCTATGATCAGCCCCAGCATTTT. As protein: CASSGYDQPQHF. The gene calls are TRBV12-3 or TRBV12-4 and TRBJ1-5; the D is unclear. With 5 bases removed from V and 5 bases from J, the gap between germline ends came to 7 bases. CDR3 size: 12 residues.

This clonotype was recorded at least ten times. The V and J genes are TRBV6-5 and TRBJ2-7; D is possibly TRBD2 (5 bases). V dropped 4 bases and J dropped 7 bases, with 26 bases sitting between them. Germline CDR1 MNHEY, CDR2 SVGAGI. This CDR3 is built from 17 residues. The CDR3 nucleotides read TGTGCCAGCAGTTCCCTTAGGGCTAGCAGTCGTTTAGGGGAGCAGTACTTC. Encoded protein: CASSSLRASSRLGEQYF.

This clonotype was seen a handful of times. The CDR3: CSVEIPGIDEQFF. The CDR3 region has the DNA TGCAGCGTTGAGATTCCAGGGATCGATGAGCAGTTCTTC. This rearrangement joins TRBV29-1 to TRBJ2-1, with D maybe TRBD1 (5 bases). V gave up 3 bases and J gave up 8 bases, with 14 bases separating them. The CDR3 spans 13 residues. CDR1 SQVTM and CDR2 ANQGSEA come from the germline V gene.

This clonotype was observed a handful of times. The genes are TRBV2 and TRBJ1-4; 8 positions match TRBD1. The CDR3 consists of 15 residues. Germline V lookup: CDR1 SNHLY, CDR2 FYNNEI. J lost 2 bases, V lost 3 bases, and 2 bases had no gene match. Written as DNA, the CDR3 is TGTGCCAGCAGTGATCGGACAGGGACTAATGAAAAACTGTTTTTT. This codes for CASSDRTGTNEKLFF.

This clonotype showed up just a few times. CDR3 sequence reads: CASSRSGTRAEQFF. DNA of the CDR3: TGTGCCAGCAGTCGCAGCGGGACTAGAGCTGAGCAGTTCTTC. The chain links TRBV14 to TRBJ2-1; TRBD2 agrees at 8 bases. The CDR3 consists of 14 residues. Trimming took 6 bases from V and 9 from J; bases not matched to a gene: 10. Germline V CDR1 and CDR2: SGHDN, FVKESK.

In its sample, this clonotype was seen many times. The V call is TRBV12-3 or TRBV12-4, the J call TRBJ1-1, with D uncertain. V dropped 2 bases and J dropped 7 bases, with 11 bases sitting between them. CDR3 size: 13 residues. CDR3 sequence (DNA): TGTGCCAGCAGTTTAAGGAAGGGCATTGAAGCTTTCTTT. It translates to CASSLRKGIEAFF.

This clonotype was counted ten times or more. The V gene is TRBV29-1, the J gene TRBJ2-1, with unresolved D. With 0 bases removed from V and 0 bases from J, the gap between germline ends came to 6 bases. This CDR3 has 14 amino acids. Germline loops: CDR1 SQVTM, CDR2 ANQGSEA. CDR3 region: CSVEEPRSYNEQFF. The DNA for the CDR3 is TGCAGCGTTGAAGAGCCCCGCTCCTACAATGAGCAGTTCTTC.

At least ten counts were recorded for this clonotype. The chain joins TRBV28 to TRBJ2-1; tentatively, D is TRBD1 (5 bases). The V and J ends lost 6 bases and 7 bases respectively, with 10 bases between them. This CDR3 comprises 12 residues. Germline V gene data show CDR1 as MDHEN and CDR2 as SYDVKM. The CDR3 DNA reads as TGTGCCAGCAGCTTTGCAGGGAATGAGCAGTTCTTC. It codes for CASSFAGNEQFF.

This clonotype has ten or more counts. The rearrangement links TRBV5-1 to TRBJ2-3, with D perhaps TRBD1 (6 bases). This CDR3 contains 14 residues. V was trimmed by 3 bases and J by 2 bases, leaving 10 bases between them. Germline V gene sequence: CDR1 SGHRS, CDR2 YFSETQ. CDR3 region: CASSSGGFTDTQYF. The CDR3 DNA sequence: TGCGCCAGCAGCTCTGGGGGCTTCACAGATACGCAGTATTTT.

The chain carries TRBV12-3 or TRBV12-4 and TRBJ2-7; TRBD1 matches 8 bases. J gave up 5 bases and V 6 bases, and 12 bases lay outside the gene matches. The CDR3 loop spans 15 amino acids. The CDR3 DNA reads TGTGCCAGCAGCGTCTACGGGACAGGTTACCACGAGCAGTACTTC. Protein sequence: CASSVYGTGYHEQYF.

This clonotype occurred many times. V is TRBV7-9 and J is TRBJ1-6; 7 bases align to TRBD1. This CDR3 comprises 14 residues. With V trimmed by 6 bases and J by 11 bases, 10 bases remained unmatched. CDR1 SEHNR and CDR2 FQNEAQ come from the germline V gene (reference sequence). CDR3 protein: CASRAEGGSPPLHF. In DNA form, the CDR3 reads TGTGCCAGCAGGGCTGAAGGGGGCTCCCCACCCCTCCACTTT.

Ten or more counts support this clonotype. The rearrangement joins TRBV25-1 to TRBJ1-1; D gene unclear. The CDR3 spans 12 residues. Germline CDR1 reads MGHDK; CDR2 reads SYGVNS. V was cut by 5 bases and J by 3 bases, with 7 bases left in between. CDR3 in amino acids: CASSNLHTEAFF. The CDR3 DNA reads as TGTGCCAGCAGTAATCTTCACACTGAAGCTTTCTTT.

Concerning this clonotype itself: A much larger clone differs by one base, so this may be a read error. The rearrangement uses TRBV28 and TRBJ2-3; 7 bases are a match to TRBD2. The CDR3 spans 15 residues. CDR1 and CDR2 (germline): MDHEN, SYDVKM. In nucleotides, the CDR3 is TGTACCAGCAGCCCGAGTGGGAGGGCCTCAGATACGCAGTATTTT. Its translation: CTSSPSGRASDTQYF.

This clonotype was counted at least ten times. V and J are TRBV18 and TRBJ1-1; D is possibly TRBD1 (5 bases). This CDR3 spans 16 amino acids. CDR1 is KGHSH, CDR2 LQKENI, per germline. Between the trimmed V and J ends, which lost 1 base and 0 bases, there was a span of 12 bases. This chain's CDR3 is CASSPRKGGVNTEAFF. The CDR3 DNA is TGTGCCAGCTCACCACGAAAGGGAGGGGTGAACACTGAAGCTTTCTTT.

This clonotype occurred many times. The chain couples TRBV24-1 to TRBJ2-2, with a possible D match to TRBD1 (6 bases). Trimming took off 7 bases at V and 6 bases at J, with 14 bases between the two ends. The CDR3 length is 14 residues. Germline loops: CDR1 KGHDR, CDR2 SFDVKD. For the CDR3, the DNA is TGTGCCACCAGCAGGGGCGCGATGGCCGGGGAGCTGTTTTTT. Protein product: CATSRGAMAGELFF.

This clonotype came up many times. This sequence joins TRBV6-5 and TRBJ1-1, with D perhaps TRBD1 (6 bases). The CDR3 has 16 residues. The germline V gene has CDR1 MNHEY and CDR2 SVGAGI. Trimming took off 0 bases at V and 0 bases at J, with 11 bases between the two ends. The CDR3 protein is CASSYSFDRLNTEAFF. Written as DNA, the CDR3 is TGTGCCAGCAGTTACTCGTTCGACAGGCTGAACACTGAAGCTTTCTTT.